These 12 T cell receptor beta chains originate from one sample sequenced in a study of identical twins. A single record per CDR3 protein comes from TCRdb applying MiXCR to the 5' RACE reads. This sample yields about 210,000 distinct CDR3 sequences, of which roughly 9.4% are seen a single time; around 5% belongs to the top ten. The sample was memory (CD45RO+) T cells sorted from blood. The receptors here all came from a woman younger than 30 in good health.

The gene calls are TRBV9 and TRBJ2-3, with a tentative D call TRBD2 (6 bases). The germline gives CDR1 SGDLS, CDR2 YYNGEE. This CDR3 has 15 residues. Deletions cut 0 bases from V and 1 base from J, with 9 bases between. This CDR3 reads CASSVAPSGTDTQYF. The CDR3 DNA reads TGTGCCAGCAGCGTAGCTCCTAGCGGCACAGATACGCAGTATTTT. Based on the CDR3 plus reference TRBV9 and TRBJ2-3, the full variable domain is DSGVTQTPKHLITATGQRVTLRCSPRSGDLSVYWYQQSLDQGLQFLIQYYNGEERAKGNILERFSAQQFPDLHSELNLSSLELGDSALYFCASSVAPSGTDTQYFGPGTRLTVL.

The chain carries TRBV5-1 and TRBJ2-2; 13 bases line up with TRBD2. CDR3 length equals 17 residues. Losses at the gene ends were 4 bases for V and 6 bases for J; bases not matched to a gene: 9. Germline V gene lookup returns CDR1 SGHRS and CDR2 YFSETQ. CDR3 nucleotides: TGCGCCAGCAGCCTAAGGACTAGCGGGAGTCCCGCCGGGGAGCTGTTTTTT. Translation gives CASSLRTSGSPAGELFF.

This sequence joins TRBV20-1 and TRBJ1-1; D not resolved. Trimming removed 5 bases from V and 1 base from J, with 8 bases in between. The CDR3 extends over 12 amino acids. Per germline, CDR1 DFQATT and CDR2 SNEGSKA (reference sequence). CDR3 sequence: CSAEGPNTEAFF. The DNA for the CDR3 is TGCAGTGCTGAAGGGCCGAACACTGAAGCTTTCTTT.

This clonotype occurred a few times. The CDR3 region is CASSSEGGSTGELFF. DNA for the CDR3: TGTGCCAGCTCAAGTGAAGGAGGTAGCACCGGGGAGCTGTTTTTT. The chain is built from TRBV18 and TRBJ2-2, with D tentatively TRBD2 (5 bases). V was pared by 5 bases and J by 4 bases, with 14 bases between. The CDR3 is made up of 15 amino acids. The germline gives CDR1 KGHSH, CDR2 LQKENI.

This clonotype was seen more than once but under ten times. The CDR3 region has the DNA TGTGCCAGCAGCTTAGCGCTGGCTAGCGGGAGGGCCACTGAGCAGTTCTTC. It encodes CASSLALASGRATEQFF. This chain uses TRBV7-6 with TRBJ2-1, with 12 bases aligning to TRBD2. Germline CDR1 is SGHVS and CDR2 is FNYEAQ. After removal of 0 bases from V and 9 bases from J, the junction contained 9 bases not matched to a gene. This CDR3 has 17 residues.

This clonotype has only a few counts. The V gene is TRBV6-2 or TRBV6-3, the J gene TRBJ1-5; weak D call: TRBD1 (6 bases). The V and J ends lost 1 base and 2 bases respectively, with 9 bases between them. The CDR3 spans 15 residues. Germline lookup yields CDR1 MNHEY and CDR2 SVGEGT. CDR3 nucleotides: TGTGCCAGCAGTTACTGGGGACAAGGCAATCAGCCCCAGCATTTT. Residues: CASSYWGQGNQPQHF.

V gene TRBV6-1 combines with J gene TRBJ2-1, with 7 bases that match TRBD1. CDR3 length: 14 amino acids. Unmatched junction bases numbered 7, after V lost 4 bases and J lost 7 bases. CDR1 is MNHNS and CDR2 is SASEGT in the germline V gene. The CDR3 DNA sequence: TGTGCCAGCAGTGGGCCACAGGGGCGGAATGAGCAGTTCTTC. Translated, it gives CASSGPQGRNEQFF.

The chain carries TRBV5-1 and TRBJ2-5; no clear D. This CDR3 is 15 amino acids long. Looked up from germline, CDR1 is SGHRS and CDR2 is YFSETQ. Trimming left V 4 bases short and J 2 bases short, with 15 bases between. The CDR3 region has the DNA TGCGCCAGCAGCCTTACCCACATAGGGCAAGAGACCCAGTACTTC. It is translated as CASSLTHIGQETQYF.

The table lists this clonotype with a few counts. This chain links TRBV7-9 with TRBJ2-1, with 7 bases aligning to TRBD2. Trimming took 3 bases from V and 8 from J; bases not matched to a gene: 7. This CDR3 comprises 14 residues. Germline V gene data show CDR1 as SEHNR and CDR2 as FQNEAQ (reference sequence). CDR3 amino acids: CASSLVRSGDEQFF. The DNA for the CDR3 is TGTGCCAGCAGCTTGGTTCGGAGCGGGGATGAGCAGTTCTTC.

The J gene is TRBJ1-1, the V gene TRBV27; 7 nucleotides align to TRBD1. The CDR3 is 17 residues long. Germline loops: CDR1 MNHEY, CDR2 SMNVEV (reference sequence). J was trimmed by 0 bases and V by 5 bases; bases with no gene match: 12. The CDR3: CASSRRRQGNMNTEAFF. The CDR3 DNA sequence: TGTGCCAGCAGTCGTCGTCGACAGGGTAACATGAACACTGAAGCTTTCTTT.

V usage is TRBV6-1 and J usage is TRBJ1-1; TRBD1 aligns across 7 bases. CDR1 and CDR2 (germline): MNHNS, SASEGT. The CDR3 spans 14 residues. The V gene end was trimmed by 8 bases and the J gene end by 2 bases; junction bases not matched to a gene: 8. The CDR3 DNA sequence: TGTGCCAGCCGCCCAGGGGGATTCAACACTGAAGCTTTCTTT. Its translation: CASRPGGFNTEAFF.

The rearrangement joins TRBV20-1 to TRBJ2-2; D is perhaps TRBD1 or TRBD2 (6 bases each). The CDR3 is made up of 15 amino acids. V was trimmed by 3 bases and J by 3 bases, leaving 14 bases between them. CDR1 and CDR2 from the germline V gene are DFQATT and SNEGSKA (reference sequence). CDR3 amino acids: CSASPQGGYTGELFF. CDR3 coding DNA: TGCAGTGCTAGCCCACAGGGAGGTTACACCGGGGAGCTGTTTTTT.